This TCR beta chain was sequenced in a study of T cells in Graves' hyperthyroidism and ophthalmopathy. Study-level results: A 13 V-J signature model discriminated ophthalmopathy versus stable hyperthyroidism.

In this sample, this clonotype turned up a few times. Its antigen is as yet unknown. This CDR3 contains 11 residues. Trimming removed 7 bases from V and 7 bases from J, with 10 bases in between. CDR1 is MDHEN and CDR2 is SYDVKM in the germline V gene. Amplification yielded TCR beta CDR3 regions, with RNA transcripts as the source. Using the HTBI primer set, a first-round RT-PCR was run on the TCR CDR3. Using its own MiXCR run on the multiplex PCR reads, TCRdb lists one record per CDR3 protein. Of about 420,000 distinct CDR3 sequences in the sample, roughly an eighth are singletons; the top ten hold 5.3%. In patients aged 18 to 65, hyperthyroidism was newly diagnosed, with duration under 2 months. The source of the PBMCs was less than 12 ml of fresh peripheral blood.

This sequence was found in a woman younger than 35 with Graves' hyperthyroidism. The chain combines TRBV28 with TRBJ1-2, with D hard to call. The specimen was blood. The CDR3 coding sequence is TGTGCCAGCATCGGAGTGGTTGGCTACACCTTC. This gives the protein CASIGVVGYTF.